These 28 T cell receptor beta chains share one sample of origin, sequenced in a study of T cell responses to AZD1222 COVID-19 vaccine. Only in-frame clones appear in the TCRdb table, and some are missing; sequencing was by immunoSEQ multiplex PCR. The sample holds some 130,000 clones; roughly 84% are singletons and the top ten take roughly 4.3%. The starting material was peripheral blood, obtained on day 0 of AZD1222 vaccination. These receptors originate from an adult in good health.

The rearrangement joins TRBV4-1 to TRBJ1-2, with D unclear. Germline V lookup: CDR1 MGHRA, CDR2 YSYEKL. Trimming shortened V by 1 base and J by 0 bases, and 18 bases separated the two germline ends. The CDR3 has 18 residues. This CDR3 reads CASSQGMAGTGANYGYTF. In DNA, the CDR3 is TGCGCCAGCAGCCAAGGGATGGCAGGAACCGGAGCTAACTATGGCTACACCTTC.

A remark on this clone: Distinct nucleotide sequences in the sample also encode this CDR3. The chain combines TRBV5-6 with TRBJ1-1; TRBD1 matches 8 bases. With V trimmed by 4 bases and J by 1 base, 6 bases remained unmatched. The CDR3 has 15 amino acids. Germline lookup yields CDR1 SGHDT and CDR2 YYEEEE. CDR3 loop: CASSVGQGGNTEAFF. The CDR3 nucleotides are TGTGCCAGCAGCGTAGGACAGGGCGGGAACACTGAAGCTTTCTTT.

The chain is built from TRBV28 and TRBJ1-2; 8 bases match TRBD1. Trimming removed 5 bases from V and 5 bases from J; junction bases left unmatched: 7. The CDR3 runs to 14 residues. The germline V gene encodes CDR1 MDHEN and CDR2 SYDVKM. CDR3 in DNA: TGTGCCAGCAGTATCGGACAGGGCGTATATGGCTACACCTTC. Residues: CASSIGQGVYGYTF.

This sequence joins TRBV27 and TRBJ1-1; no firm D call. The CDR3 is 13 amino acids. Between the trimmed V and J ends, which lost 6 bases and 8 bases, there was a span of 16 bases. Looked up from germline, CDR1 is MNHEY and CDR2 is SMNVEV (reference sequence). The CDR3 coding sequence is TGTGCCAGCAGCAGAAGAGGGAAGTTCGAAGCTTTCTTT. This sequence encodes CASSRRGKFEAFF.

V and J are TRBV11-2 and TRBJ2-5; unclear D gene. The germline V gene encodes CDR1 SGHAT and CDR2 FQNNGV. The germline V and J ends were trimmed by 5 bases and 2 bases, with 18 bases remaining between them. The CDR3 contains 16 residues. The CDR3 DNA sequence: TGTGCCAGCAGCCGGGCTGTCTCCGTAGGGCAAGAGACCCAGTACTTC. It is translated as CASSRAVSVGQETQYF.

A single count supports this clone. Distinct nucleotide sequences in the sample also encode this CDR3. The CDR3 DNA reads TGTGCCAGCTCACCCCCGGGGGGGCTGAACACCGGGGAGCTGTTTTTT. It is translated as CASSPPGGLNTGELFF. The chain recombines TRBV18 with TRBJ2-2; 8 nucleotides line up with TRBD2. This CDR3 region has 16 residues. J was trimmed by 1 base and V by 3 bases; bases with no gene match: 4. Per the germline V gene, CDR1 is KGHSH and CDR2 is LQKENI.

The chain couples TRBV28 to TRBJ1-2; no clear D gene. Deletions cut 10 bases from V and 4 bases from J, with 7 bases between. Germline CDR1 is MDHEN and CDR2 is SYDVKM. This CDR3 has 10 residues. Here the CDR3 reads CATVLYGYTF. CDR3 bases: TGTGCCACGGTGCTCTATGGCTACACCTTC.

This clone was seen only once. The V and J genes are TRBV11-3 and TRBJ2-3, with TRBD1 matching 9 bases. Germline V lookup: CDR1 SGHNT, CDR2 YENEEA. The CDR3 is 15 residues long. The V segment lost 5 bases and the J segment 4 bases; nucleotides outside the gene matches: 7. The CDR3 loop is CASSLGTGRADTQYF. The CDR3 DNA sequence: TGTGCCAGCAGCCTAGGGACAGGGAGGGCAGATACGCAGTATTTT.

This clone was seen just once. The V call is TRBV2, the J call TRBJ1-2; perhaps TRBD1 as D (6 bases). Looked up from germline, CDR1 is SNHLY and CDR2 is FYNNEI. V gave up 5 bases and J gave up 1 base, with 11 bases separating them. The CDR3 spans 14 residues. Written as DNA, the CDR3 is TGTGCCAGCAGTCAGGACAGCTTTAACTATGGCTACACCTTC. It encodes CASSQDSFNYGYTF.

J is TRBJ2-5 and V is TRBV27; tentative D call: TRBD1 (6 bases). Between the trimmed V and J ends, which lost 4 bases and 5 bases, there was a span of 23 bases. CDR3 length equals 17 residues. Germline assignment: CDR1 MNHEY and CDR2 SMNVEV (reference sequence). This CDR3 is CASSSSATTRGWETQYF. CDR3 nucleotides: TGTGCCAGCAGTTCCTCCGCAACCACCAGGGGATGGGAGACCCAGTACTTC.

J is TRBJ1-1 and V is TRBV9; 7 bases line up with TRBD1. Trimming at V came to 3 bases and at J to 4 bases, leaving 18 bases not matched to a gene. This CDR3 is 18 amino acids long. Germline CDR1 SGDLS, CDR2 YYNGEE. The CDR3 bases are TGTGCCAGCAGCGCGATTGTCCCGGGACAGTCAAGGGGCACTGAAGCTTTCTTT. It is translated as CASSAIVPGQSRGTEAFF.

The J gene is TRBJ1-2, the V gene TRBV7-9; TRBD1 matches 8 bases. The CDR3 is 15 amino acids. In germline, CDR1 is SEHNR, CDR2 FQNEAQ (reference sequence). V gave up 4 bases and J gave up 6 bases; unmatched junction bases: 10. The CDR3, as DNA: TGTGCCAGCAGCTCCGCCGCCACAGGGGGAGATGGCTACACCTTC. It yields the protein CASSSAATGGDGYTF. Full variable domain (missing parts from reference TRBV7-9 and TRBJ1-2): DTGVSQNPRHKITKRGQNVTFRCDPISEHNRLYWYRQTLGQGPEFLTYFQNEAQLEKSRLLSDRFSAERPKGSFSTLEIQRTEQGDSAMYLCASSSAATGGDGYTFGSGTRLTVV.

This clone was picked up a small number of times. CDR3: CASSFGTLGPSYEQYF. CDR3 nucleotide sequence: TGTGCCAGCAGCTTCGGGACCCTTGGGCCCTCCTACGAGCAGTACTTC. The chain uses TRBV7-8 and TRBJ2-7; D tentatively reads TRBD1 or TRBD2 (5 bases each). V lost 3 bases, J lost 0 bases, and 15 bases lay in between. The CDR3 sequence is 16 residues long. Germline-derived CDR1 and CDR2 are SGHVS and FQNEAQ.

The genes are TRBV9 and TRBJ1-4; D gene ambiguous. V was pared by 2 bases and J by 7 bases, with 15 bases between. The CDR3 runs 15 residues. Germline-derived CDR1 and CDR2 are SGDLS and YYNGEE. The CDR3 loop is CASSVASGSSEKLFF. The CDR3 region has the DNA TGTGCCAGCAGCGTTGCCTCGGGGTCGAGTGAAAAACTGTTTTTT. Full variable domain (outside the CDR3, taken from reference TRBV9 and TRBJ1-4): DSGVTQTPKHLITATGQRVTLRCSPRSGDLSVYWYQQSLDQGLQFLIQYYNGEERAKGNILERFSAQQFPDLHSELNLSSLELGDSALYFCASSVASGSSEKLFFGSGTQLSVL.

This rearrangement joins TRBV5-1 to TRBJ1-2; D is ambiguous. Trimming left V 1 base short and J 5 bases short, with 15 bases between. The CDR3 is 15 residues long. Germline loops: CDR1 SGHRS, CDR2 YFSETQ. In nucleotides, the CDR3 is TGCGCCAGCAGCTTGATGGGTTTCGGAGAGTATGGCTACACCTTC. Translated, it gives CASSLMGFGEYGYTF.

The V and J genes are TRBV28 and TRBJ1-6; D not resolved. The CDR3 totals 14 residues. V lost 6 bases and J 8 bases, leaving 14 bases between the germline ends. Germline assignment: CDR1 MDHEN and CDR2 SYDVKM. CDR3 in amino acids: CASSSSGLDSPLHF. The CDR3 DNA follows: TGTGCCAGCAGCTCTTCTGGTTTGGATTCACCCCTCCACTTT.

This rearrangement joins TRBV3-1 (or the pseudogene TRBV3-2) to TRBJ2-1; D may match TRBD1 or TRBD2 (5 bases each). This CDR3 region has 17 residues. Germline V lookup: CDR1 LGHDT, CDR2 YNNKEL (reference sequence). Trimming cost V 2 bases and J 7 bases, with 21 bases left between them. The CDR3, as DNA: TGTGCCAGCAGCCAAACTGCCGGGACGGCCGCTCGTAATGAGCAGTTCTTC. Protein: CASSQTAGTAARNEQFF.

The chain is built from TRBV7-2 and TRBJ1-4; TRBD1 is a possible D gene (5 bases). V was trimmed by 0 bases and J by 8 bases, leaving 13 bases between them. Per the germline V gene, CDR1 is SGHTA and CDR2 is FQGNSA. CDR3 length: 15 residues. CDR3 in amino acids: CASSLARRGREKLFF. The CDR3 nucleotides read TGTGCCAGCAGCTTAGCAAGGAGGGGCCGGGAAAAACTGTTTTTT.

This sequence joins TRBV2 and TRBJ1-2; unclear D gene. Germline V gene lookup returns CDR1 SNHLY and CDR2 FYNNEI. Trimming cost V 2 bases and J 7 bases, with 8 bases left between them. This CDR3 comprises 12 residues. The CDR3 protein is CASSESRSGYTF. The CDR3 coding sequence is TGTGCCAGCAGTGAAAGTCGAAGTGGCTACACCTTC.

This chain links TRBV5-1 with TRBJ2-5; D ambiguous. V shed 0 bases and J shed 0 bases, with 12 bases lying between them. The CDR3 is made up of 16 amino acids. From germline, CDR1 is SGHRS and CDR2 YFSETQ. The chain's CDR3 is CASSLGSGLNQETQYF. The DNA of the CDR3 is TGCGCCAGCAGCTTGGGGTCCGGGCTAAACCAAGAGACCCAGTACTTC.

This rearrangement joins TRBV18 to TRBJ1-1, with D maybe TRBD1 (6 bases). CDR1 is KGHSH, CDR2 LQKENI, per germline. V lost 6 bases and J 1 base, leaving 12 bases between the germline ends. The CDR3 totals 14 residues. The CDR3 reads CASSASGANTEAFF. For the CDR3, the DNA is TGTGCCAGCTCCGCGTCGGGGGCGAACACTGAAGCTTTCTTT. The complete variable domain, with remaining parts taken from reference TRBV18 and TRBJ1-1, reads NAGVMQNPRHLVRRRGQEARLRCSPMKGHSHVYWYRQLPEEGLKFMVYLQKENIIDESGMPKERFSAEFPKEGPSILRIQQVVRGDSAAYFCASSASGANTEAFFGQGTRLTVV.

A single count supports this clone. CDR3 nucleotide sequence: TGTGCCAGCAGCCGCCCGGGACAGGGTGGTAACTATGGCTACACCTTC. As protein: CASSRPGQGGNYGYTF. The chain couples TRBV28 to TRBJ1-2; 9 bases are shared with TRBD1. Trimming took 6 bases from V and 1 from J; bases not matched to a gene: 9. Germline CDR1 is MDHEN and CDR2 is SYDVKM. This CDR3 is built from 16 residues.

This chain links TRBV14 with TRBJ2-3; TRBD2 might be the D (7 bases). V was pared by 2 bases and J by 6 bases, with 24 bases between. Germline CDR1 reads SGHDN; CDR2 reads FVKESK. The CDR3 loop spans 18 amino acids. The CDR3 coding sequence is TGTGCCAGCAGCCAACCCCTCAGGACCCCCCCGGGGGGCGATACGCAGTATTTT. Its protein is CASSQPLRTPPGGDTQYF.

The chain couples TRBV6-2 or TRBV6-3 to TRBJ2-1; no reliable D call. The CDR3 totals 11 residues. Between the trimmed V and J ends, which lost 5 bases and 5 bases, there was a span of 4 bases. The germline V gene encodes CDR1 MNHEY and CDR2 SVGEGT. CDR3 sequence (DNA): TGTGCCAGCAGTCACCACAATGAGCAGTTCTTC. Residues: CASSHHNEQFF.

The rearrangement joins TRBV5-1 to TRBJ1-1, with D unresolved. Germline assignment: CDR1 SGHRS and CDR2 YFSETQ. CDR3 length equals 15 residues. Deletions cut 0 bases from V and 7 bases from J, with 16 bases between. Here the CDR3 reads CASSLEPKGGVEAFF. CDR3 nucleotides: TGCGCCAGCAGCTTGGAACCCAAGGGTGGTGTTGAAGCTTTCTTT.

The chain joins TRBV4-1 to TRBJ2-1; D call uncertain. Germline values: CDR1 MGHRA, CDR2 YSYEKL. This CDR3 spans 13 amino acids. V was shortened by 1 base and J by 13 bases, with 14 bases between the two germline ends. The CDR3: CASSQGAQRSQFF. The CDR3 nucleotides read TGCGCCAGCAGCCAAGGCGCCCAACGCAGCCAGTTCTTC.

The V and J genes are TRBV27 and TRBJ2-7, with D possibly called TRBD1 or TRBD2 (5 bases each). Per the germline V gene, CDR1 is MNHEY and CDR2 is SMNVEV (reference sequence). V lost 5 bases to trimming and J lost 8 bases, with 13 bases between them. This CDR3 has 12 residues. CDR3 bases: TGTGCCAGCAGTATGGGGACGGAGAAGCAGTACTTC. The encoded protein is CASSMGTEKQYF.

The chain uses TRBV28 and TRBJ2-1; D not certain. The germline gives CDR1 MDHEN, CDR2 SYDVKM. Trimming removed 4 bases at V and 5 bases at J, with 3 bases between. This CDR3 has 11 amino acids. The CDR3 region has the DNA TGTGCCAGCAGTTCAGACAATGAGCAGTTCTTC. It yields the protein CASSSDNEQFF.